This TCR beta chain derives from a study of a mutant IDH1 vaccine in newly diagnosed glioma. Background on the study: Radiotherapy alone preceded vaccination by 4-6 weeks; alternatively, vaccination started with temozolomide cycles. Treated patients were around 60% male, around 40% female, mean age roughly 40 years.

Sequenced by immunoSEQ multiplex PCR; TCRdb stores in-frame clones only, minus some. The repertoire has around 100,000 clones, about nine tenths of them found once; the top ten carry roughly 0.57%. Notes on this clone: Its target is unknown.

Indicated time point: week 11, during vaccination. Topical imiquimod accompanied each vaccine dose, which consisted of 300 ug of mutant IDH1 20-mer peptide. This CDR3 is built from 17 residues. Trimming removed 4 bases from V and 1 base from J, with 17 bases in between. Germline assignment: CDR1 SGHRS and CDR2 YFSETQ. The source is a woman between 50 and 59 years old with glioma. The specimen was PBMCs, collected from a glioma patient whose treatment included an IDH1 peptide vaccine. This chain uses TRBV5-1 with TRBJ2-2; the D gene is possibly TRBD1 (5 bases). The CDR3 DNA follows: TGCGCCAGCAGCCAAACCTCAGGGTGGTTGAACACCGGGGAGCTGTTTTTT. Residues: CASSQTSGWLNTGELFF.